Listed here are 26 T cell receptor beta chains from one sample, sequenced in a study of T cells in Graves' hyperthyroidism and ophthalmopathy. Using RNA transcripts as the source, TCR beta CDR3 regions were amplified. HTBI primers were used for first-round RT-PCR of the TCR CDR3. TCRdb re-derived calls from the multiplex PCR reads in MiXCR, one entry per CDR3 protein. The data hold about 130,000 distinct CDR3 sequences, with approximately 20% observed a single time. Sequencing input: blood. These receptors originate from a woman aged 50 to 65 with Graves' hyperthyroidism that later progressed to Graves' ophthalmopathy.

In its sample, this clonotype was seen a few times. A much larger clone lies one base from this, so it may be a read error. CDR3 loop: CASSRQATNTEAFF. The CDR3 DNA reads TGTGCCAGCAGTAGACAGGCAACGAACACTGAAGCTTTCTTT. The chain has TRBV2 and TRBJ1-1, with D maybe TRBD1 (6 bases). Germline CDR1 SNHLY, CDR2 FYNNEI. V was pared by 5 bases and J by 1 base, with 11 bases between. CDR3 size: 14 residues. The full variable domain, with the rest looked up from reference TRBV2 and TRBJ1-1, is EPEVTQTPSHQVTQMGQEVILRCVPISNHLYFYWYRQILGQKVEFLVSFYNNEISEKSEIFDDQFSVERPDGSNFTLKIRSTKLEDSAMYFCASSRQATNTEAFFGQGTRLTVV.

This clonotype was detected ten times or more. The DNA of the CDR3 is TGTGCCAGCAGCTTAGCGGACAGGCCCGAGCAGTACTTC. It codes for CASSLADRPEQYF. The J gene is TRBJ2-7, the V gene TRBV11-2; TRBD1 matches at 7 bases. V gave up 1 base and J gave up 6 bases; unmatched junction bases: 3. CDR1 and CDR2 from the germline V gene are SGHAT and FQNNGV. The CDR3 has 13 residues.

The chain is built from TRBV28 and TRBJ2-1; 8 bases align to TRBD2. This CDR3 is 15 amino acids long. The V and J ends lost 3 bases and 4 bases, in that order; junction bases with no gene match: 5. Germline CDR1 is MDHEN and CDR2 is SYDVKM. The CDR3, as DNA: TGTGCCAGCAGTTTGGCCACTAGCGGTTACAATGAGCAGTTCTTC. It translates to CASSLATSGYNEQFF.

This clonotype was observed at least ten times. The rearrangement joins TRBV9 to TRBJ2-1; 10 positions agree with TRBD2. V shed 1 base, J shed 2 bases, and the junction held 6 bases outside the gene matches. The CDR3 has 17 amino acids. CDR1 SGDLS and CDR2 YYNGEE come from the germline V gene. CDR3 coding DNA: TGTGCCAGCAGCGTATCAGGTACTAGCGGGGCCTACAATGAGCAGTTCTTC. This encodes CASSVSGTSGAYNEQFF.

The chain couples TRBV20-1 to TRBJ2-3; 8 nucleotides agree with TRBD2. This CDR3 region has 14 residues. V lost 0 bases, J lost 7 bases, and 6 bases stayed unmatched. The germline V gene has CDR1 DFQATT and CDR2 SNEGSKA (reference sequence). The CDR3 spells CSARDRLASYTQYF. In DNA, the CDR3 is TGCAGTGCTAGAGATCGACTAGCGAGTTATACGCAGTATTTT.

The CDR3 here is CASSLGLAGEVDNEQFF. The CDR3 DNA reads as TGTGCCAGCAGCCTCGGACTAGCGGGAGAAGTGGACAATGAGCAGTTCTTC. The chain links TRBV11-1 to TRBJ2-1; 13 positions agree with TRBD2. The V and J ends lost 5 bases and 5 bases, in that order; junction bases with no gene match: 9. The CDR3 is made up of 17 amino acids. Per the germline V gene, CDR1 is SGHAT and CDR2 is FQDESV (reference sequence).

This clonotype was seen many times. The chain combines TRBV30 with TRBJ1-2, with 7 bases aligning to TRBD1. CDR1 is GTSNPN and CDR2 is SVGIG in the germline V gene (reference sequence). CDR3 size: 13 residues. The J segment lost 4 bases and the V segment lost 3 bases, leaving 5 bases of the junction unmatched. Here the CDR3 reads CAWSFRGGYGYTF. The CDR3 bases are TGTGCCTGGAGCTTCAGGGGGGGCTATGGCTACACCTTC.

The count of this clonotype is one. A much larger clone is a single base away; this may be a read error. The chain carries TRBV20-1 and TRBJ1-4, with D possibly matching TRBD1 (6 bases). Looked up from germline, CDR1 is DFQATT and CDR2 is SNEGSKA (reference sequence). This CDR3 spans 13 amino acids. V was shortened by 5 bases and J by 10 bases, with 17 bases between the two germline ends. CDR3 sequence (DNA): TGCAGTGCTCGACGGGGGGCCGGTGGAAAACTGTTTTTT. Translating it yields CSARRGAGGKLFF.

This clonotype was detected many times. V is TRBV3-1 and J is TRBJ1-2; 7 positions match TRBD1. V lost 0 bases, J lost 8 bases, and 9 bases stayed unmatched. Per germline, CDR1 LGHDT and CDR2 YNNKEL (reference sequence). This CDR3 has 15 residues. CDR3 region: CASSQDFGDSGGYTF. The CDR3 DNA reads as TGTGCCAGCAGCCAAGACTTTGGGGACAGCGGAGGCTACACCTTC.

CDR3 sequence: CASSFLAGVLPGANVLTF. CDR3 DNA sequence: TGTGCCAGCAGTTTTCTAGCGGGAGTTCTACCTGGGGCCAACGTCCTGACTTTC. The chain employs TRBV6-2 or TRBV6-3 and TRBJ2-6; TRBD2 agrees at 10 bases. V trimming: 4 bases; J trimming: 2 bases; junction bases outside the gene matches: 8. There are 18 residues in the CDR3. Germline CDR1 MNHEY, CDR2 SVGEGT.

This clonotype was counted between two and nine times. J is TRBJ2-5 and V is TRBV10-3, with D perhaps given as TRBD1 or TRBD2 (5 bases each). Germline V gene lookup returns CDR1 ENHRY and CDR2 SYGVKD. The CDR3 is made up of 15 amino acids. V was trimmed by 0 bases and J by 4 bases, leaving 12 bases between them. As DNA, the CDR3 is TGTGCCATCAGTGAGTCCGGGGTCCAGGGAGAGACCCAGTACTTC. Its protein is CAISESGVQGETQYF.

This clonotype was found many times. The rearrangement links TRBV5-1 to TRBJ2-7; 9 bases map to TRBD1. There are 15 residues in the CDR3. CDR1 SGHRS and CDR2 YFSETQ come from the germline V gene. Germline trimming cut 2 bases from V and 7 bases from J; bases unmatched to any gene: 10. The CDR3, as DNA: TGCGCCAGCAGCTTCATGACCGGGACAGGGAGGGAGCAGTACTTC. Residues: CASSFMTGTGREQYF.

There are many counts of this clonotype. The gene calls are TRBV13 and TRBJ2-5; TRBD1 agrees at 9 bases. From germline, CDR1 is PRHDT and CDR2 FYEKMQ (reference sequence). The CDR3 contains 14 residues. The junction had 5 bases not matched to a gene; V was cut back by 3 bases and J by 6 bases. The CDR3 region has the DNA TGTGCCAGCAGCTTGGGGACAGGGAGGCAGACCCAGTACTTC. This codes for CASSLGTGRQTQYF.

This clonotype was counted only a few times. CDR3 residues: CASSHLGQGASEAFF. CDR3 in DNA: TGTGCCAGCAGCCACCTCGGACAGGGGGCTTCTGAAGCTTTCTTT. The J gene is TRBJ1-1, the V gene TRBV28; 11 positions match TRBD1. The CDR3 loop spans 15 amino acids. CDR1 and CDR2 (germline): MDHEN, SYDVKM. V shed 6 bases and J 6 bases; nucleotides not matched to a gene: 9.

This clonotype was seen many times. The chain couples TRBV20-1 to TRBJ2-7; 7 bases are shared with TRBD1. Germline V CDR1 and CDR2: DFQATT, SNEGSKA (reference sequence). The V gene end was trimmed by 1 base and the J gene end by 0 bases; junction bases not matched to a gene: 15. CDR3 length: 18 amino acids. CDR3 in DNA: TGCAGTGCTAGAGGAACGACAGGGAAGGTTTTAAGCTCCTACGAGCAGTACTTC. Translation gives CSARGTTGKVLSSYEQYF.

Ten or more counts support this clonotype. This chain joins TRBV20-1 and TRBJ1-1; perhaps TRBD1 as D (5 bases). CDR3 length equals 17 residues. V was pared by 2 bases and J by 0 bases, with 19 bases between. Germline loops: CDR1 DFQATT, CDR2 SNEGSKA (reference sequence). The CDR3 region is CSARSGNRGRVNTEAFF. As DNA, the CDR3 is TGCAGTGCTAGATCTGGGAACCGGGGCCGAGTGAACACTGAAGCTTTCTTT.

In its sample, this clonotype was seen many times. The chain couples TRBV7-8 to TRBJ2-6, with a tentative D call TRBD1 (5 bases). V lost 1 base and J 0 bases, leaving 13 bases between the germline ends. The CDR3 totals 18 residues. CDR1 and CDR2 from the germline V gene are SGHVS and FQNEAQ. The CDR3 coding sequence is TGTGCCAGCAGCTTAGTAGGGGTGGACCTCTCTGGGGCCAACGTCCTGACTTTC. The encoded protein is CASSLVGVDLSGANVLTF.

The gene calls are TRBV5-1 and TRBJ2-3, with 7 bases that match TRBD2. The J segment lost 0 bases and the V segment lost 7 bases, leaving 11 bases of the junction unmatched. CDR3 length: 16 amino acids. Germline CDR1 reads SGHRS; CDR2 reads YFSETQ. The DNA for the CDR3 is TGCGCCAGCGCGGGAGCGGGTATCACTAGCACAGATACGCAGTATTTT. Its translation is CASAGAGITSTDTQYF.

Concerning this clonotype itself: One base away lies a much larger clone, so this may be a sequencing read error. The chain has TRBV28 and TRBJ2-3; D not certain. The germline gives CDR1 MDHEN, CDR2 SYDVKM. The CDR3 is made up of 14 amino acids. V shed 6 bases and J shed 4 bases, with 14 bases lying between them. The CDR3 sequence: CASSSHFNADTQYF. DNA for the CDR3: TGTGCCAGCAGCTCCCACTTCAACGCAGATACGCAGTATTTT.

In this sample, this clonotype turned up a few times. This chain uses TRBV5-1 with TRBJ2-1; D is perhaps TRBD1 (6 bases). This CDR3 is built from 12 residues. Germline V lookup: CDR1 SGHRS, CDR2 YFSETQ. Trimming removed 7 bases from V and 5 bases from J, with 10 bases in between. The CDR3 region has the DNA TGCGCCAGCCGGGACATCGACAATGAGCAGTTCTTC. Translation gives CASRDIDNEQFF.

This clonotype appeared a few times. The chain has TRBV20-1 and TRBJ2-7; TRBD1 aligns across 8 bases. The ends lost 0 bases at V and 6 bases at J; junction bases unmatched: 10. The CDR3 extends over 15 amino acids. Germline loops: CDR1 DFQATT, CDR2 SNEGSKA (reference sequence). The chain's CDR3 is CSARDPGQATAEQYF. The CDR3 DNA sequence: TGCAGTGCTAGAGATCCGGGACAGGCTACCGCCGAGCAGTACTTC.

The table lists this clonotype with many counts. The genes are TRBV20-1 and TRBJ1-1; D might be TRBD1 (5 bases). Germline V CDR1 and CDR2: DFQATT, SNEGSKA (reference sequence). V gave up 0 bases and J gave up 2 bases, with 22 bases separating them. The CDR3 spans 18 residues. CDR3 amino acids: CSARDPSRLGTSNTEAFF. CDR3 bases: TGCAGTGCTAGAGATCCCTCTAGATTGGGGACTTCTAACACTGAAGCTTTCTTT.

This clonotype was picked up many times. This chain uses TRBV29-1 with TRBJ1-1; no definite D call. The germline CDR1 and CDR2 sequences are SQVTM and ANQGSEA. The V and J ends lost 5 bases and 4 bases respectively, with 11 bases between them. CDR3 length: 12 amino acids. The CDR3 reads CSVREGSTEAFF. As DNA, the CDR3 is TGCAGCGTTCGAGAGGGAAGCACTGAAGCTTTCTTT. The complete variable domain, with remaining parts taken from reference TRBV29-1 and TRBJ1-1, reads SAVISQKPSRDICQRGTSLTIQCQVDSQVTMMFWYRQQPGQSLTLIATANQGSEATYESGFVIDKFPISRPNLTFSTLTVSNMSPEDSSIYLCSVREGSTEAFFGQGTRLTVV.

This clonotype has a count of ten or more. This chain uses TRBV6-1 with TRBJ2-3; TRBD2 agrees at 7 bases. CDR1 is MNHNS and CDR2 is SASEGT in the germline V gene. The CDR3 extends over 14 amino acids. The V and J ends lost 5 bases and 4 bases, in that order; junction bases with no gene match: 6. CDR3 residues: CASSFGGGADTQYF. The DNA of the CDR3 is TGTGCCAGCAGTTTTGGCGGGGGTGCAGATACGCAGTATTTT.

This clonotype was counted a few times. The rearrangement uses TRBV7-2 and TRBJ1-2; 7 bases map to TRBD1. CDR3 length: 15 amino acids. V dropped 1 base and J dropped 2; count of bases not matched to a gene: 4. The germline V gene has CDR1 SGHTA and CDR2 FQGNSA. As DNA, the CDR3 is TGTGCCAGCAGCTTAGTTGTGACAGGGAACTATGGCTACACCTTC. Encoded protein: CASSLVVTGNYGYTF.

This clonotype appeared many times. This sequence joins TRBV6-1 and TRBJ2-7; perhaps TRBD2 as D (11 bases). The CDR3 contains 19 residues. V was cut by 5 bases and J by 4 bases, with 30 bases left in between. Germline lookup yields CDR1 MNHNS and CDR2 SASEGT. CDR3: CASSYLGTGVAGGLYEQYF. CDR3 coding DNA: TGTGCCAGCAGTTACTTGGGGACAGGGGTAGCGGGAGGGCTGTACGAGCAGTACTTC.